The 17 T cell receptor beta chains in this list originate from one sample, sequenced in a study of cytomegalovirus exposure and HLA in healthy donors. The PCR ran on 60 Vbeta and 13 Jbeta primers. Data came from immunoSEQ multiplex PCR; TCRdb stores just in-frame clones and leaves some out. Of just over 150,000 clones in the sample, roughly 85% are singletons; the top ten hold roughly 2.2%. The material sequenced was PBMCs. All receptors come from a young man in good health and CMV-seropositive.

This chain connects TRBV19 to TRBJ2-7; the match to TRBD2 covers 7 bases. Germline V CDR1 and CDR2: LNHDA, SQIVND (reference sequence). The length of the CDR3 is 16 residues. Germline trimming cut 0 bases from V and 7 bases from J; bases unmatched to any gene: 12. Here the CDR3 reads CASSIEGTTIRREQYF. DNA of the CDR3: TGTGCCAGTAGTATAGAGGGGACTACGATCCGAAGGGAGCAGTACTTC. Variable domain in full (rest from reference TRBV19 and TRBJ2-7): DGGITQSPKYLFRKEGQNVTLSCEQNLNHDAMYWYRQDPGQGLRLIYYSQIVNDFQKGDIAEGYSVSREKKESFPLTVTSAQKNPTAFYLCASSIEGTTIRREQYFGPGTRLTVT.

This chain uses TRBV12-5 with TRBJ2-7; possibly TRBD1 for D (8 bases). With 1 base removed from V and 6 bases from J, the gap between germline ends came to 37 bases. Looked up from germline, CDR1 is LGHNT and CDR2 is FRNRAP. The CDR3 spans 22 residues. The DNA of the CDR3 is TGTGCTAGTGGTTTGGAAAGACAGGTTTCGGGATACCAACTTCACAGGGGGGGCGAGCAGTACTTC. Translation gives CASGLERQVSGYQLHRGGEQYF. The whole variable domain, remainder taken from reference TRBV12-5 and TRBJ2-7, is DARVTQTPRHKVTEMGQEVTMRCQPILGHNTVFWYRQTMMQGLELLAYFRNRAPLDDSGMPKDRFSAEMPDATLATLKIQPSEPRDSAVYFCASGLERQVSGYQLHRGGEQYFGPGTRLTVT.

Only one count was recorded for this clone. The chain recombines TRBV7-3 with TRBJ1-6; a weak D match, TRBD1 (5 bases). The CDR3 has 14 residues. Looked up from germline, CDR1 is SGHTA and CDR2 is FQGTGA. V was cut by 2 bases and J by 5 bases, with 7 bases left in between. The CDR3 sequence: CASSLQGNNSPLHF. CDR3 bases: TGTGCCAGCAGCTTACAGGGAAATAATTCACCCCTCCACTTT.

The chain uses TRBV18 and TRBJ1-6; 8 bases are shared with TRBD1. CDR3 size: 14 residues. Germline V gives CDR1 KGHSH, CDR2 LQKENI. The V gene end was trimmed by 1 base and the J gene end by 8 bases; junction bases not matched to a gene: 1. This CDR3 is CASSPQDRDSPLHF. The CDR3 DNA reads TGTGCCAGCTCACCACAGGACAGGGATTCACCCCTCCACTTT.

The chain couples TRBV7-8 to TRBJ1-1; 8 bases are a match to TRBD1. This CDR3 spans 15 amino acids. With V trimmed by 5 bases and J by 5 bases, 10 bases remained unmatched. CDR1 is SGHVS, CDR2 FQNEAQ, per germline. CDR3 in amino acids: CASSASTGVGTEAFF. CDR3 DNA: TGTGCCAGCAGCGCGTCGACAGGGGTAGGGACTGAAGCTTTCTTT.

The rearrangement joins TRBV10-3 to TRBJ2-2; the match to TRBD1 covers 7 bases. The J segment lost 2 bases and the V segment lost 4 bases, leaving 7 bases of the junction unmatched. The germline gives CDR1 ENHRY, CDR2 SYGVKD. This CDR3 spans 16 amino acids. CDR3 region: CAISGSGTANTGELFF. CDR3 nucleotide sequence: TGTGCCATCAGTGGTTCCGGGACAGCAAACACCGGGGAGCTGTTTTTT.

The chain joins TRBV7-9 to TRBJ1-1; D possibly corresponds to TRBD1 (5 bases). From germline, CDR1 is SEHNR and CDR2 FQNEAQ (reference sequence). The CDR3 is 17 amino acids. Trimming removed 2 bases from V and 0 bases from J, with 16 bases in between. Here the CDR3 DNA reads TGTGCCAGCAGCTTATGGGCCAGGGAAGGCGTGAACACTGAAGCTTTCTTT. Translating it yields CASSLWAREGVNTEAFF. Combining the CDR3 with reference TRBV7-9 and TRBJ1-1 gives the whole variable domain DTGVSQNPRHKITKRGQNVTFRCDPISEHNRLYWYRQTLGQGPEFLTYFQNEAQLEKSRLLSDRFSAERPKGSFSTLEIQRTEQGDSAMYLCASSLWAREGVNTEAFFGQGTRLTVV.

The CDR3 here is CASSFTTGRSNTDTQYF. In nucleotides, the CDR3 is TGTGCCAGCAGCTTCACTACAGGGCGCAGTAATACAGATACGCAGTATTTT. V usage is TRBV5-6 and J usage is TRBJ2-3, with D possibly being TRBD1 (6 bases). With 2 bases removed from V and 3 bases from J, the gap between germline ends came to 19 bases. The CDR3 loop spans 17 amino acids. Germline CDR1 reads SGHDT; CDR2 reads YYEEEE.

Note on this clone: The same CDR3 can be traced to other DNA sequences in this sample. The chain employs TRBV7-6 and TRBJ2-2; TRBD1 aligns across 8 bases. The CDR3 consists of 15 residues. Germline V gives CDR1 SGHVS, CDR2 FNYEAQ. The junction had 4 bases not matched to a gene; V was cut back by 3 bases and J by 4 bases. Here the CDR3 DNA reads TGTGCCAGCAGCTTGTCCACAGGGGGCACCGGGGAGCTGTTTTTT. Translated, it gives CASSLSTGGTGELFF.

The chain uses TRBV9 and TRBJ1-2, with D perhaps TRBD1 (5 bases). This CDR3 region has 13 residues. Trimming cost V 0 bases and J 5 bases, with 8 bases left between them. Germline CDR1 SGDLS, CDR2 YYNGEE. The DNA for the CDR3 is TGTGCCAGCAGCGTAGAGGGGCAATATGGCTACACCTTC. This codes for CASSVEGQYGYTF.

The chain combines TRBV4-3 with TRBJ2-7; possible D gene TRBD2, 5 bases. Germline CDR1 LGHNA, CDR2 YSLEER. This CDR3 has 15 amino acids. Trimming took off 0 bases at V and 2 bases at J, with 11 bases between the two ends. The CDR3 here is CASSQDVGGPYEQYF. The CDR3 nucleotides read TGCGCCAGCAGCCAAGATGTGGGCGGGCCCTACGAGCAGTACTTC.

V and J are TRBV11-2 and TRBJ2-7; possible D gene TRBD2, 6 bases. Germline V gene data show CDR1 as SGHAT and CDR2 as FQNNGV. V was trimmed by 2 bases and J by 2 bases, leaving 19 bases between them. The CDR3 runs to 17 residues. CDR3 sequence (DNA): TGTGCCAGCAGCTTAAAACCCCAGTGGAGGGTAACCTACGAGCAGTACTTC. This gives the protein CASSLKPQWRVTYEQYF.

Concerning this clone: Other DNA sequences within the sample encode an identical CDR3. The V and J genes are TRBV7-2 and TRBJ2-5; unclear D gene. Trimming shortened V by 2 bases and J by 4 bases, and 5 bases separated the two germline ends. Germline CDR1 and CDR2: SGHTA and FQGNSA. This CDR3 has 12 amino acids. For the CDR3, the DNA is TGTGCCAGCAGCTTATCGGGAGAGACCCAGTACTTC. It specifies CASSLSGETQYF.

V gene TRBV7-2 combines with J gene TRBJ1-3; D gene ambiguous. The CDR3 totals 15 residues. The V and J ends lost 6 bases and 0 bases respectively, with 12 bases between them. Per germline, CDR1 SGHTA and CDR2 FQGNSA. CDR3 in DNA: TGTGCCAGCAGTGGAGAGGCCTACTCTGGAAACACCATATATTTT. Amino acid sequence: CASSGEAYSGNTIYF.

A single count supports this clone. The chain joins TRBV7-8 to TRBJ1-3; no definite D call. The CDR3 contains 15 residues. Germline CDR1 is SGHVS and CDR2 is FQNEAQ. Trimming took off 5 bases at V and 8 bases at J, with 19 bases between the two ends. CDR3: CASSPSGMASYTIYF. In DNA, the CDR3 is TGTGCCAGCAGCCCGTCGGGGATGGCATCCTACACCATATATTTT.

This chain links TRBV18 with TRBJ2-5; TRBD2 matches at 8 bases. Germline values: CDR1 KGHSH, CDR2 LQKENI. With 5 bases clipped from V and 4 bases from J, the junction kept 9 bases outside the gene matches. This CDR3 comprises 15 residues. The CDR3 here is CASSSGGGPGETQYF. CDR3 in DNA: TGTGCCAGCTCATCGGGAGGGGGGCCAGGAGAGACCCAGTACTTC.

V and J are TRBV9 and TRBJ1-2; D perhaps matches TRBD1 (5 bases). The V end lost 3 bases, the J end lost 4 bases, and 16 bases lay between the germline ends. The CDR3 totals 15 residues. Germline CDR1 and CDR2: SGDLS and YYNGEE. In DNA form, the CDR3 reads TGTGCCAGCAGCGCGAGCAGGGCGGGGGGCTATGGCTACACCTTC. Protein: CASSASRAGGYGYTF.